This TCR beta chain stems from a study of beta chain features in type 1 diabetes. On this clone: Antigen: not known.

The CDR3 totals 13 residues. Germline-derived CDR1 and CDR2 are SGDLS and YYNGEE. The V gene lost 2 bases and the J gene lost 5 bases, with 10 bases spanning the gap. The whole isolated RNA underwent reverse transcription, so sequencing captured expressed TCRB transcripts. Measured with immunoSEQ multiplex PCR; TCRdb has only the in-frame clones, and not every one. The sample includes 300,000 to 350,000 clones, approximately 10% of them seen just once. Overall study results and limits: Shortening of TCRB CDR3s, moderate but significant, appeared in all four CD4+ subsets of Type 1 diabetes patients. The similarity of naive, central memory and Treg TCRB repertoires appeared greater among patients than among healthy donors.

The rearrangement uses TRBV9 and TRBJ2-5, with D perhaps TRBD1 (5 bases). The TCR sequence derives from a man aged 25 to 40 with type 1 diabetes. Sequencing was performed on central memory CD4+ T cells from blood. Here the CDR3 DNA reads TGTGCCAGCAGCGTGGCACAGGCGGAGACCCAGTACTTC. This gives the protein CASSVAQAETQYF.